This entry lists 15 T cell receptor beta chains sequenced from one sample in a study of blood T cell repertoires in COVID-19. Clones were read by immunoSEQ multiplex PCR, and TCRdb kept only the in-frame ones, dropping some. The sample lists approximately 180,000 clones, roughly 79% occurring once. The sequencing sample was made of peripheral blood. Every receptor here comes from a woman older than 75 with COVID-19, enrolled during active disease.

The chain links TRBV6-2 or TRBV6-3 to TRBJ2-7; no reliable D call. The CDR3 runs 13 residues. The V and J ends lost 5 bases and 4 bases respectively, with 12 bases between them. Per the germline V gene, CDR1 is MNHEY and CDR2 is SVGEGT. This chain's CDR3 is CASSKLLSYEQYF. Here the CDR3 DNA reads TGTGCCAGCAGTAAGCTTCTGTCGTACGAGCAGTACTTC.

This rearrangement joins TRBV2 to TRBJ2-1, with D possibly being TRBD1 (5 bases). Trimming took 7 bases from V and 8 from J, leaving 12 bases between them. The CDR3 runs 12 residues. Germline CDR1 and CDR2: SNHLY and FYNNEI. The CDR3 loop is CASIRGRHEQFF. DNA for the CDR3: TGTGCCAGCATTAGGGGCCGGCATGAGCAGTTCTTC.

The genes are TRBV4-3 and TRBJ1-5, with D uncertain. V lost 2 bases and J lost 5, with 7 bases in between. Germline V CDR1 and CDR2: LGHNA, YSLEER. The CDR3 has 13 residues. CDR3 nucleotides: TGCGCCAGCAGCCAATCTGCGGATCAGCCCCAGCATTTT. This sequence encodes CASSQSADQPQHF.

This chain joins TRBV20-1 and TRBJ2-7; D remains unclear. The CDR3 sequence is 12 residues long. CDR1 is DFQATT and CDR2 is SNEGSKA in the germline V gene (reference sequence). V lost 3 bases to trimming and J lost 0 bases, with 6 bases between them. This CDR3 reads CSASTSSYEQYF. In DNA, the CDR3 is TGCAGTGCTAGTACTTCCTCCTACGAGCAGTACTTC.

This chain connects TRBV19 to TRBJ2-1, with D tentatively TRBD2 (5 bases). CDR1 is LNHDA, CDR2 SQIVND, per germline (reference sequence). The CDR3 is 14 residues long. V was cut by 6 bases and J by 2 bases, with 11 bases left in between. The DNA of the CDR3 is TGTGCCAGTAGCGATCGGGGAGCCTACAATGAGCAGTTCTTC. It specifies CASSDRGAYNEQFF. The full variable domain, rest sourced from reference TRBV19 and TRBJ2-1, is DGGITQSPKYLFRKEGQNVTLSCEQNLNHDAMYWYRQDPGQGLRLIYYSQIVNDFQKGDIAEGYSVSREKKESFPLTVTSAQKNPTAFYLCASSDRGAYNEQFFGPGTRLTVL.

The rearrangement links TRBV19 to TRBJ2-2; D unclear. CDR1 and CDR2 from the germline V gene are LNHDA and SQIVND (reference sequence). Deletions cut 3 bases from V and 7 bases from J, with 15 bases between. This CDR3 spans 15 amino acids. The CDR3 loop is CASSISNSGFGELFF. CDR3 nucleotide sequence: TGTGCCAGTAGTATTTCTAACTCGGGTTTCGGGGAGCTGTTTTTT.

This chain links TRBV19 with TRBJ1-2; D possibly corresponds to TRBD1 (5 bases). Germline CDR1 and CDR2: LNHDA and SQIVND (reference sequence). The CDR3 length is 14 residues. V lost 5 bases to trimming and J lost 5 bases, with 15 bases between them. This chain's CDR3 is CASSSFFGGYGYTF. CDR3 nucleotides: TGTGCCAGTAGTTCTTTTTTCGGGGGGTATGGCTACACCTTC.

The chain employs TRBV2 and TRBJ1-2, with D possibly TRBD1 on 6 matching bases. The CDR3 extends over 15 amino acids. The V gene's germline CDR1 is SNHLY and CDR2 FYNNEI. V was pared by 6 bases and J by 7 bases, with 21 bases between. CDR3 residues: CASRERTQGSRGYTF. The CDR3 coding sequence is TGTGCCAGCAGGGAAAGGACACAGGGATCTCGTGGCTACACCTTC. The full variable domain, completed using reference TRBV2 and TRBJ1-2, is EPEVTQTPSHQVTQMGQEVILRCVPISNHLYFYWYRQILGQKVEFLVSFYNNEISEKSEIFDDQFSVERPDGSNFTLKIRSTKLEDSAMYFCASRERTQGSRGYTFGSGTRLTVV.

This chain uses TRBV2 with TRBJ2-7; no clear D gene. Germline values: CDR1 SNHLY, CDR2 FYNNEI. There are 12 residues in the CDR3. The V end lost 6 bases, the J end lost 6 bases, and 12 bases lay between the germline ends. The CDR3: CASSQTPAEQYF. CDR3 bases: TGTGCCAGCAGCCAGACACCGGCCGAGCAGTACTTC.

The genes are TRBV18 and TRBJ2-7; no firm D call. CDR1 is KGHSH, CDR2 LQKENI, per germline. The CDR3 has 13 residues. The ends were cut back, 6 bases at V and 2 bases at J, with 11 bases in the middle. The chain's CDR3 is CASSEQKTYEQYF. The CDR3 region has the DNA TGTGCCAGCTCGGAGCAGAAAACCTACGAGCAGTACTTC.

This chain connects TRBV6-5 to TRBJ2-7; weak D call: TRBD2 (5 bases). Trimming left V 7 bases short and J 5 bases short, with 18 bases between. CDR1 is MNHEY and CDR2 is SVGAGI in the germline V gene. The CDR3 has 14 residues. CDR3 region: CASTEGEVADEQYF. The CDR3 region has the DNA TGTGCCAGCACAGAGGGTGAAGTCGCAGACGAGCAGTACTTC.

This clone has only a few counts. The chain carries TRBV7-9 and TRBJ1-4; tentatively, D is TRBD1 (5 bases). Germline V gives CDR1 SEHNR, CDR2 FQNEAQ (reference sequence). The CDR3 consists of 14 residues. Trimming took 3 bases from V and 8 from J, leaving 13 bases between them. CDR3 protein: CASSFMGPGEKLFF. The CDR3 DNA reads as TGTGCCAGCAGCTTCATGGGGCCTGGAGAAAAACTGTTTTTT.

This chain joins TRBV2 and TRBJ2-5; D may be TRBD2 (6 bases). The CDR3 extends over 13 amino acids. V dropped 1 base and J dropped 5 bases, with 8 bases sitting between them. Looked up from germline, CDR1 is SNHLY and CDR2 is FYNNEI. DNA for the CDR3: TGTGCCAGCAGTGAAGAAAGCGGGGAGACCCAGTACTTC. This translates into CASSEESGETQYF.

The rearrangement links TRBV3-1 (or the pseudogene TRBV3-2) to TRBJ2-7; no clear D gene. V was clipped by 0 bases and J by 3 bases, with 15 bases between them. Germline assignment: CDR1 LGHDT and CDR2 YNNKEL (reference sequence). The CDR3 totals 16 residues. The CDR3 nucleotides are TGTGCCAGCAGCCAAGATTCTGTCCGGCTAGTCTACGAGCAGTACTTC. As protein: CASSQDSVRLVYEQYF.

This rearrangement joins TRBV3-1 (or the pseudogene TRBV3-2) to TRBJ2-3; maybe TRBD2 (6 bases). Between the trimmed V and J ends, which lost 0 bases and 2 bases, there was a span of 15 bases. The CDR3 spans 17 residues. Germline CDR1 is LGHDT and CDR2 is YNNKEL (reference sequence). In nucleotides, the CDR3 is TGTGCCAGCAGCCAAGATACTTCTAGCGCCAACACAGATACGCAGTATTTT. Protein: CASSQDTSSANTDTQYF.